This is a list of T cell receptor beta chains from one sample in a study of blood T cell repertoires in COVID-19. Profiled with immunoSEQ multiplex PCR; TCRdb holds only in-frame clones, not every one. The sample records over 250,000 clones, around 85% being singletons. Sequences were obtained from peripheral blood. These receptor sequences come from a man aged 45-65 years with active or convalescent COVID-19. Each CDR3 is given with its conserved first and last residue. The D gene is left open where the match is weak. Some rows have no size entry. The others give once, few or many, or a class for an expanded clone.

length,D,size,J,V,CDR3,DNA
15,TRBD1,few,TRBJ1-1,TRBV30,CACSRARTGDTEAFF,TGTGCCTGTTCTCGAGCCCGGACAGGGGACACTGAAGCTTTCTTT
16,TRBD2,-,TRBJ2-1,TRBV11-2,CASSLKWSGRAHEQFF,TGTGCCAGCAGCTTAAAGTGGAGCGGGAGGGCCCATGAGCAGTTCTTC
19,-,-,TRBJ1-1,TRBV11-2,CASSLASPGTHFYRTEAFF,TGTGCCAGCAGCTTAGCTTCTCCCGGGACACACTTTTACAGAACTGAAGCTTTCTTT
17,TRBD2,-,TRBJ2-5,TRBV7-7,CASSLERAASGGETQYF,TGTGCTAGCAGCTTAGAGAGGGCCGCTAGCGGGGGGGAGACCCAGTACTTC
15,TRBD2,-,TRBJ2-7,TRBV3-1/TRBV3-2,CASSPGSGVSYEQYF,TGTGCCAGCAGCCCCGGGAGCGGGGTTTCTTACGAGCAGTACTTC
14,TRBD1,-,TRBJ1-6,TRBV28,CASRETGDNSPLHF,TGTGCCAGCAGGGAAACAGGGGACAATTCACCCCTCCACTTT
16,-,-,TRBJ1-5,TRBV10-3,CAIGTGIKFVDQPQHF,TGTGCCATCGGAACGGGAATTAAGTTTGTCGATCAGCCCCAGCATTTT
15,TRBD1,once,TRBJ1-1,TRBV3-1/TRBV3-2,CASSQGDRPNTEAFF,TGTGCCAGCAGCCAAGGGGACAGACCGAACACTGAAGCTTTCTTT
13,-,-,TRBJ1-1,TRBV30,CARKQRLNTEAFF,TGTGCCCGCAAACAGAGACTGAACACTGAAGCTTTCTTT
16,TRBD1,-,TRBJ1-5,TRBV5-1,CASSLGDRESNQPQHF,TGCGCCAGCAGCTTAGGTGACAGGGAGAGCAATCAGCCCCAGCATTTT
14,-,-,TRBJ1-6,TRBV7-2,CASSFQGSGSPLHF,TGTGCCAGCAGCTTTCAGGGGTCTGGATCACCCCTCCACTTT
12,-,-,TRBJ2-3,TRBV27,CASRSFTDTQYF,TGTGCCAGCAGATCTTTCACAGATACGCAGTATTTT
15,-,-,TRBJ1-5,TRBV6-5,CASSLSLGGSQPQHF,TGTGCCAGCAGTCTCTCCCTCGGGGGAAGCCAGCCCCAGCATTTT
14,TRBD1,-,TRBJ2-2,TRBV24-1,CATRQGVNTGELFF,TGTGCCACCAGACAGGGGGTGAACACCGGGGAGCTGTTTTTT
18,-,-,TRBJ2-2,TRBV5-5,CASSFRQLRVTGTGELFF,TGTGCCAGCAGCTTTAGGCAACTAAGGGTGACGGGGACCGGGGAGCTGTTTTTT
15,TRBD2,-,TRBJ2-1,TRBV2,CASSRGLAGADEQFF,TGTGCCAGCAGTCGAGGACTAGCTGGTGCGGACGAGCAGTTCTTC
13,-,-,TRBJ1-1,TRBV7-9,CASSPGGRTEAFF,TGTGCCAGCAGCCCCGGGGGGCGAACTGAAGCTTTCTTT
16,TRBD2,few,TRBJ2-3,TRBV19,CASSISGRASTDTQYF,TGTGCCAGTAGTATTAGCGGGAGGGCCAGCACAGATACGCAGTATTTT
15,-,-,TRBJ2-5,TRBV25-1,CASSEHQGGQETQYF,TGTGCCAGCAGTGAGCACCAAGGAGGTCAAGAGACCCAGTACTTC
17,TRBD2,-,TRBJ2-3,TRBV4-3,CASSRGTSGRASDTQYF,TGCGCCAGCAGCCGGGGGACTAGCGGGAGGGCCTCAGATACGCAGTATTTT
15,-,-,TRBJ2-5,TRBV9,CASSSRGVTQETQYF,TGTGCCAGCAGCTCCAGGGGCGTGACCCAAGAGACCCAGTACTTC
13,-,-,TRBJ1-4,TRBV27,CASSLRRMERLFF,TGTGCCAGCAGTTTGCGGCGTATGGAGCGACTGTTTTTT
16,TRBD1,-,TRBJ2-1,TRBV5-5,CASSWEPGTGRNEQFF,TGTGCCAGCAGCTGGGAACCCGGGACAGGGAGAAATGAGCAGTTCTTC
15,TRBD1,-,TRBJ1-2,TRBV9,CASSVNPTGVYGYTF,TGTGCCAGCAGCGTCAACCCGACAGGGGTCTATGGCTACACCTTC
17,-,-,TRBJ2-1,TRBV24-1,CATSDPPGDSSYNEQFF,TGTGCCACCAGTGATCCCCCGGGGGACAGCTCCTACAATGAGCAGTTCTTC
15,TRBD1,-,TRBJ2-7,TRBV6-5,CASSSTGEMTYEQYF,TGTGCCAGCAGTAGCACAGGGGAAATGACCTACGAGCAGTACTTC
13,-,-,TRBJ1-6,TRBV27,CASSSRPGGVAYF,TGTGCCAGCAGTTCGAGGCCCGGGGGTGTTGCTTACTTT
15,TRBD2,-,TRBJ2-1,TRBV19,CASSELAGGGNEQFF,TGTGCCAGTAGTGAACTAGCGGGAGGGGGGAATGAGCAGTTCTTC
16,TRBD2,-,TRBJ2-1,TRBV19,CASSIRGSGANNEQFF,TGTGCCAGTAGTATAAGGGGTAGCGGGGCTAACAATGAGCAGTTCTTC
17,-,-,TRBJ1-3,TRBV10-3,CAITSLGGRYSGNTIYF,TGTGCCATCACCAGTCTCGGGGGACGGTACTCTGGAAACACCATATATTTT